In this sample, the clone carrying this T cell receptor beta chain turned up many times. The source of the sample is a study of blood T cell repertoires in COVID-19. This table comes from immunoSEQ multiplex PCR, and its TCRdb copy is limited to in-frame clones, with some not included. The profile shows approximately 130,000 clones, 85% to 90% of them singletons. The CDR3 is made up of 15 amino acids. V shed 3 bases and J 3 bases; nucleotides not matched to a gene: 3. Looked up from germline, CDR1 is KGHDR and CDR2 is SFDVKD. The rearrangement joins TRBV24-1 to TRBJ2-3, with 9 bases aligning to TRBD2. Sequences were obtained from peripheral blood. The sequence was obtained from a human donor in a cohort sampled during active COVID-19. This CDR3 reads CATSDTLAGTDTQYF. The CDR3 nucleotides read TGTGCCACCAGTGATACGCTAGCGGGAACAGATACGCAGTATTTT.